The clone carrying this T cell receptor beta chain appeared a few times. The antigen remains undetermined. This record belongs to a study of T cells in Graves' hyperthyroidism and ophthalmopathy. General observations from the study: The blood repertoire included most of the expanded thyroid clonotypes above 0.001.

Ophthalmopathy patients had Clinical Activity Score at least 3, NOSPECS grade at least 4, duration under 3 months. Together with thyroid ultrasound, orbital computed tomography, serum thyroxine and TRAb, clinical symptoms were used for diagnoses. From approximately 9.1 ml of fresh peripheral blood, PBMCs were isolated. Researchers took RNA transcripts and amplified the TCR beta CDR3 regions from them. During a first-round RT-PCR of the TCR CDR3, the HTBI primer set was used. MiXCR, run by TCRdb on the multiplex PCR reads, gives a single entry per CDR3 protein. The profile shows hundreds of thousands of distinct CDR3 sequences, just under 20% of them singletons. The germline V gene has CDR1 SGHNT and CDR2 YENEEA. The CDR3 covers 13 residues. Trimming pared 6 bases from V and 4 bases from J, leaving 12 bases between.

The sample comprised blood. The origin of this receptor is a man aged 40-55 years with Graves' ophthalmopathy. The chain is built from TRBV11-3 and TRBJ1-1; tentatively, D is TRBD1 (6 bases). DNA for the CDR3: TGTGCCAGCAGTCGTAACAGGGCCACTGAAGCTTTCTTT. Encoded protein: CASSRNRATEAFF.